Below, 20 T cell receptor beta chains from the same sample are listed, as sequenced in a study of cytomegalovirus exposure and HLA in healthy donors. The PCR employed 60 Vbeta primers together with 13 Jbeta primers. Profiling relied on immunoSEQ multiplex PCR, and the TCRdb table lists in-frame clones only, not all of them. The sample includes about 38,000 clones, over 65% of them seen just once. Specimen: PBMCs. The receptors were gathered from a man aged 50 to 59 in good health and CMV-seropositive.

The V gene is TRBV9, the J gene TRBJ2-7; TRBD2 agrees at 10 bases. This CDR3 has 16 residues. CDR1 SGDLS and CDR2 YYNGEE come from the germline V gene. J gave up 0 bases and V 3 bases, and 6 bases lay outside the gene matches. The DNA of the CDR3 is TGTGCCAGCAGCGCTAGCGGGGGAAGCCACTCCTACGAGCAGTACTTC. It translates to CASSASGGSHSYEQYF.

This clone has a single count. This sequence joins TRBV5-1 and TRBJ1-2; 9 positions agree with TRBD1. The CDR3 runs 15 residues. The trim removed 4 bases at V and 6 bases at J, leaving 10 bases unmatched. Germline CDR1 reads SGHRS; CDR2 reads YFSETQ. CDR3 in amino acids: CASSPHRTGENGYTF. The CDR3 coding sequence is TGCGCCAGCAGCCCTCACAGGACAGGGGAGAATGGCTACACCTTC.

The rearrangement uses TRBV7-2 and TRBJ2-7; the D gene is possibly TRBD2 (6 bases). The CDR3 is made up of 13 amino acids. Germline V gives CDR1 SGHTA, CDR2 FQGNSA. V lost 4 bases to trimming and J lost 9 bases, with 16 bases between them. The CDR3 nucleotides are TGTGCCAGCAGCTCGCCGGGACTCGGGAGGCAGTACTTC. It specifies CASSSPGLGRQYF. Full variable domain (remainder filled in from reference TRBV7-2 and TRBJ2-7): GAGVSQSPSNKVTEKGKDVELRCDPISGHTALYWYRQSLGQGLEFLIYFQGNSAPDKSGLPSDRFSAERTGGSVSTLTIQRTQQEDSAVYLCASSSPGLGRQYFGPGTRLTVT.

V is TRBV4-1 and J is TRBJ2-5, with D possibly TRBD2 on 7 matching bases. V shed 2 bases and J shed 4 bases, with 17 bases lying between them. This CDR3 is built from 16 residues. CDR1 is MGHRA and CDR2 is YSYEKL in the germline V gene. The CDR3 coding sequence is TGCGCCAGCAGCCAACCCCTGGGGGGGGCCGCAGAGACCCAGTACTTC. This encodes CASSQPLGGAAETQYF.

This clone was picked up a small number of times. The chain employs TRBV6-5 and TRBJ1-5; 7 positions agree with TRBD1. The J segment lost 6 bases and the V segment lost 8 bases, leaving 7 bases of the junction unmatched. The CDR3 runs to 13 residues. The germline gives CDR1 MNHEY, CDR2 SVGAGI. The CDR3 spells CASGTVRTQPQHF. The CDR3 bases are TGTGCCAGCGGGACAGTGAGGACTCAGCCCCAGCATTTT.

V usage is TRBV29-1 and J usage is TRBJ2-6; 7 nucleotides match TRBD1. CDR3 length equals 19 residues. V shed 2 bases and J 0 bases; nucleotides not matched to a gene: 13. In germline, CDR1 is SQVTM, CDR2 ANQGSEA. Here the CDR3 reads CSVESGWETGHSGANVLTF. CDR3 nucleotides: TGCAGCGTTGAATCAGGGTGGGAGACAGGGCACTCTGGGGCCAACGTCCTGACTTTC.

This clone was seen only a few times. V usage is TRBV2 and J usage is TRBJ2-3; tentatively, D is TRBD2 (6 bases). V shed 7 bases and J shed 2 bases, with 10 bases lying between them. This CDR3 spans 13 amino acids. Germline V gene lookup returns CDR1 SNHLY and CDR2 FYNNEI. CDR3 nucleotide sequence: TGTGCCAGCACCTGGGACTCCACAGATACGCAGTATTTT. Amino acid sequence: CASTWDSTDTQYF. Full variable domain (remainder filled in from reference TRBV2 and TRBJ2-3): EPEVTQTPSHQVTQMGQEVILRCVPISNHLYFYWYRQILGQKVEFLVSFYNNEISEKSEIFDDQFSVERPDGSNFTLKIRSTKLEDSAMYFCASTWDSTDTQYFGPGTRLTVL.

This clone was seen a few times. The rearrangement uses TRBV6-1 and TRBJ1-2; TRBD1 might be the D (5 bases). Trimming left V 6 bases short and J 10 bases short, with 18 bases between. Germline V lookup: CDR1 MNHNS, CDR2 SASEGT. The CDR3 sequence is 13 residues long. The CDR3 DNA reads as TGTGCCAGCAGGCCGGGGGGAACTTCCTTCTACACCTTC. Amino acid sequence: CASRPGGTSFYTF.

The rearrangement uses TRBV2 and TRBJ2-3; TRBD2 agrees at 7 bases. The CDR3 sequence is 12 residues long. The trim removed 4 bases at V and 13 bases at J, leaving 8 bases unmatched. Germline CDR1 and CDR2: SNHLY and FYNNEI. In DNA form, the CDR3 reads TGTGCCAGCAGTGGGCGCGGGGGTCGGGAGTATTTT. Its translation is CASSGRGGREYF. Supplemented by reference TRBV2 and TRBJ2-3, the full variable domain reads EPEVTQTPSHQVTQMGQEVILRCVPISNHLYFYWYRQILGQKVEFLVSFYNNEISEKSEIFDDQFSVERPDGSNFTLKIRSTKLEDSAMYFCASSGRGGREYFGPGTRLTVL.

The CDR3, as DNA: TGCGCCAGCAGACGGACAGGGGGGACCGGGGAGCTGTTTTTT. Protein: CASRRTGGTGELFF. This rearrangement joins TRBV4-1 to TRBJ2-2; TRBD1 matches 10 bases. The CDR3 is made up of 14 amino acids. V was clipped by 6 bases and J by 5 bases; unmatched bases: 3. The germline V gene encodes CDR1 MGHRA and CDR2 YSYEKL.

This clone was counted between two and nine times. The chain carries TRBV6-5 and TRBJ2-1; D uncertain. CDR1 is MNHEY and CDR2 is SVGAGI in the germline V gene. Trimming removed 0 bases at V and 8 bases at J, with 11 bases between. The CDR3 is 14 amino acids. CDR3 in DNA: TGTGCCAGCAGTTACTCCCCAGCGAGCGATGAGCAGTTCTTC. The encoded protein is CASSYSPASDEQFF.

The chain employs TRBV29-1 and TRBJ2-1; 7 bases are shared with TRBD1. Germline V gives CDR1 SQVTM, CDR2 ANQGSEA. The V segment lost 7 bases and the J segment 6 bases; nucleotides outside the gene matches: 12. The length of the CDR3 is 14 residues. The chain's CDR3 is CSGVDRAVSNEQFF. The CDR3 DNA sequence: TGCAGCGGGGTAGACAGGGCGGTGAGCAATGAGCAGTTCTTC.

This clone was recorded a few times. The chain has TRBV4-3 and TRBJ1-2; D call uncertain. The CDR3 spans 14 residues. V was trimmed by 0 bases and J by 7 bases, leaving 12 bases between them. Germline CDR1 LGHNA, CDR2 YSLEER. For the CDR3, the DNA is TGCGCCAGCAGCCAAGACCGGCAGGTTCGTGGCTACACCTTC. Its translation is CASSQDRQVRGYTF.

This clone was detected many times. The genes are TRBV7-3 and TRBJ2-1; no firm D call. The germline gives CDR1 SGHTA, CDR2 FQGTGA. V lost 4 bases and J 5 bases, leaving 9 bases between the germline ends. The CDR3 has 13 residues. CDR3 bases: TGTGCCAGCAGCTCGAACTTCCACAATGAGCAGTTCTTC. Protein sequence: CASSSNFHNEQFF.

The rearrangement links TRBV5-4 to TRBJ1-1; D ambiguous. Trimming cost V 4 bases and J 4 bases, with 8 bases left between them. The CDR3 spans 12 residues. Germline lookup yields CDR1 SGHNT and CDR2 YYREEE (reference sequence). The CDR3 protein is CASSLRSTEAFF. The CDR3 nucleotides read TGTGCCAGCAGCCTACGGAGCACTGAAGCTTTCTTT.

The V and J genes are TRBV9 and TRBJ2-7; 7 bases line up with TRBD1. V shed 0 bases, J shed 0 bases, and the junction held 9 bases outside the gene matches. This CDR3 comprises 17 residues. Germline V gene lookup returns CDR1 SGDLS and CDR2 YYNGEE. CDR3 region: CASSVAPTGVVSYEQYF. In nucleotides, the CDR3 is TGTGCCAGCAGCGTAGCCCCTACAGGGGTCGTCTCCTACGAGCAGTACTTC.

CDR3: CASSNPQQSNTGELFF. The CDR3 DNA follows: TGTGCCAGCAGTAACCCCCAACAGTCGAACACCGGGGAGCTGTTTTTT. The chain joins TRBV2 to TRBJ2-2; D is unclear. Germline loops: CDR1 SNHLY, CDR2 FYNNEI. Trimming pared 5 bases from V and 0 bases from J, leaving 13 bases between. CDR3 length: 16 residues.

V and J are TRBV23-1 and TRBJ2-7; TRBD1 agrees at 7 bases. TRBV23-1 is an ORF; its function is uncertain. The CDR3 contains 16 residues. The trim removed 1 base at V and 2 bases at J, leaving 8 bases unmatched. The CDR3: CASSQFLQGFPYEQYF. Here the CDR3 DNA reads TGCGCCAGCAGTCAATTTTTACAGGGGTTCCCCTACGAGCAGTACTTC.

This clone was seen only a few times. This sequence joins TRBV6-1 and TRBJ1-5, with TRBD1 matching 8 bases. Germline V gene lookup returns CDR1 MNHNS and CDR2 SASEGT. The CDR3 consists of 16 residues. The trim removed 3 bases at V and 3 bases at J, leaving 7 bases unmatched. CDR3 in DNA: TGTGCCAGCAGTGAGAGGCAGGGGGCGACCAATCAGCCCCAGCATTTT. It codes for CASSERQGATNQPQHF.

The chain employs TRBV6-1 and TRBJ1-2; 7 bases map to TRBD1. The V segment lost 11 bases and the J segment 2 bases; nucleotides outside the gene matches: 8. The CDR3 loop spans 13 amino acids. Germline values: CDR1 MNHNS, CDR2 SASEGT. The CDR3 protein is CAGRQGLNYGYTF. DNA for the CDR3: TGTGCCGGTAGACAGGGACTGAACTATGGCTACACCTTC.